These T cell receptor beta chains were read from a single sample in a study of T-cell reconstitution after alpha-beta-depleted transplantation in children. TCRdb re-derived calls from the PCR reads in MiXCR, one entry per CDR3 protein. Among 600,000 to 800,000 distinct CDR3 sequences listed, over 10% were seen once. The sample was PBMCs, taken before TCRalphabeta/CD19-depleted stem cell transplant. The receptors were gathered from a girl aged 2 to 9 with congenital amegakaryocytic thrombocytopenia, due to receive a stem cell transplant. The CDR3 runs from the conserved cysteine through the conserved F or W. A D gene is named only where the DNA matches it firmly. Rows may omit the clone size; those that give it use once, few, many or a size class.

V gene	D gene	J gene	clone size	CDR3 DNA	CDR3 protein
TRBV20-1	.	TRBJ2-3	few	TGCAGTGCTGATCCTCCGGGGGAAGTGGATACGCAGTATTTT	CSADPPGEVDTQYF
TRBV11-2	.	TRBJ2-1	few	TGTGCCAGCACCGACCTTCGAAATGAGCAGTTCTTC	CASTDLRNEQFF
TRBV27	.	TRBJ2-7	many	TGTGCCAGCAGTTGGGCTGGCAATTACTACGAGCAGTACTTC	CASSWAGNYYEQYF
TRBV7-9	TRBD2	TRBJ2-3	.	TGTGCCAGCAGCAACCCCCGGGGGGGAAGCACAGATACGCAGTATTTT	CASSNPRGGSTDTQYF
TRBV20-1	TRBD2	TRBJ2-5	.	TGCAGTGTTATCGAGGGAGGGCCTTTAGAGACCCAGTACTTC	CSVIEGGPLETQYF
TRBV28	TRBD1	TRBJ2-5	many	TGTGCCAGCAGCCGAGGGACAGGGAATTTAATCAGGGAGACCCAGTACTTC	CASSRGTGNLIRETQYF
TRBV6-1	.	TRBJ2-2	once	TGTGCCACCTCGTCGGGCAACACCGGGGAGCTGTTTTTT	CATSSGNTGELFF
TRBV12-3/TRBV12-4	.	TRBJ2-1	many	TGTGCCAGCAGTTTAGTCGGAATCGGTCTAAAGGAATGGTTCTTC	CASSLVGIGLKEWFF
TRBV20-1	.	TRBJ2-6	.	TGCAGTGCCCAAGATCGACATCGGGGATCCGGGGCCAACGTCCTGACTTTC	CSAQDRHRGSGANVLTF
TRBV15	TRBD2	TRBJ2-7	many	TGTGCCACCAGCAGAGGCACTAGCGGGAGCTACGAGCAGTACTTC	CATSRGTSGSYEQYF
TRBV10-3	.	TRBJ2-2	many	TGTGCCATAGGTTCCGCGAACACCGGGGAGCTGTTTTTT	CAIGSANTGELFF
TRBV9	.	TRBJ1-3	many	TGTGCCAGCAGCGTAGATGAGGGGCTAGGAAACACCATATATTTT	CASSVDEGLGNTIYF
TRBV29-1	.	TRBJ1-6	few	TGCAGCGTTACACGGAGGGGGGCCCTCCACTTT	CSVTRRGALHF
TRBV7-2	TRBD2	TRBJ2-7	.	TGTGCCAGCAGTCGCGGACTAGCGTTCCACGAGCAGTACTTC	CASSRGLAFHEQYF
TRBV7-3	.	TRBJ2-1	few	TGTGCCAGCAGCTTAACCTCCCACAGATACAATGAGCAGTTCTTC	CASSLTSHRYNEQFF
TRBV20-1	.	TRBJ2-1	few	TGCAGTGGCTCCTCCTACAATGAGCAGTTCTTC	CSGSSYNEQFF
TRBV11-2	TRBD2	TRBJ2-5	.	TGTGCCAGCAGCTTAATATGGCGGGAGGGCCCGAAGACCCAGTACTTC	CASSLIWREGPKTQYF
TRBV5-1	.	TRBJ2-6	few	TGCGCCAGCAGCCCGCGCAGGATCTCTGGGGCCAACGTCCTGACTTTC	CASSPRRISGANVLTF
TRBV29-1	.	TRBJ2-5	few	TGCAGCGTAATGGACTCAAGCAACGAGACCCAGTACTTC	CSVMDSSNETQYF
TRBV5-4	.	TRBJ2-3	many	TGTGCCAGCAGCCCACGGGGGACCACAGATACGCAGTATTTT	CASSPRGTTDTQYF
TRBV3-1	TRBD1	TRBJ1-2	few	TGTGCCAGCAGCCCTTGGACAGGCGAAAACTATGGCTACACCTTC	CASSPWTGENYGYTF
TRBV5-1	.	TRBJ1-1	many	TGCGCCAGCAGCTTGGTGCCGGAGCGGACAAACACTGAAGCTTTCTTT	CASSLVPERTNTEAFF
TRBV25-1	TRBD1	TRBJ2-2	.	TGTGCCAGCAGTAAAGGTCAGGGGGCATGGGAGCTGTTTTTT	CASSKGQGAWELFF
TRBV20-1	TRBD2	TRBJ2-2	many	TGCAGTGCTAGATATAGCGGGAGAGGCACCGGGGAGCTGTTTTTT	CSARYSGRGTGELFF
TRBV7-9	.	TRBJ1-1	many	TGTGCCAGCAGCCGTAGAGGAGGGTCCACCAACACTGAAGCTTTCTTT	CASSRRGGSTNTEAFF
TRBV4-1	.	TRBJ1-2	.	TGCGCCAGCAGCCAAGGATCCAGTGGCGACTATGGCTACACCTTC	CASSQGSSGDYGYTF
TRBV12-3/TRBV12-4	TRBD2	TRBJ2-1	many	TGTGCCAGCAGTTTAACTAGCGGAATGCAGTTCTTC	CASSLTSGMQFF
TRBV14	.	TRBJ2-1	few	TGTGCCAGCAGTCCCCACAGTACCTACAATGAGCAGTTCTTC	CASSPHSTYNEQFF
TRBV20-1	TRBD2	TRBJ2-2	many	TGCAGTGCTAGAACAGCGGGAGTCGCCACCGGGGAGCTGTTTTTT	CSARTAGVATGELFF
TRBV5-1	TRBD2	TRBJ2-5	many	TGCGCCAGCAGCAGCAGACTAGCGGGAGCTCAAGAGACCCAGTACTTC	CASSSRLAGAQETQYF
TRBV7-2	.	TRBJ2-7	few	TGTGCCAGCAGCTTAGATGGGGCGGTCTCCTACGAGCAGTACTTC	CASSLDGAVSYEQYF
TRBV5-1	.	TRBJ2-2	many	TGCGCCAGCAGCTTGGCTAGCGTCACCGGGGAGCTGTTTTTT	CASSLASVTGELFF
TRBV20-1	.	TRBJ1-2	many	TGCAGTGCAGACCGGGCAGACTATGGCTACACCTTC	CSADRADYGYTF
TRBV5-1	TRBD1	TRBJ2-3	many	TGCGCCAGCAGCTTGACACACAGGGGGCGTCGCACAGATACGCAGTATTTT	CASSLTHRGRRTDTQYF
TRBV5-1	.	TRBJ2-3	many	TGCGCCAGCAGCCCGCTTGAAAACACAGATACGCAGTATTTT	CASSPLENTDTQYF
TRBV3-1	.	TRBJ2-1	.	TGTGCCAGCAGCCAACCACGGGGGTTTGCCTACAATGAGCAGTTCTTC	CASSQPRGFAYNEQFF
TRBV28	.	TRBJ2-1	many	TGTGCCAGCAGTTCCGAGGACTCCTACAATGAGCAGTTCTTC	CASSSEDSYNEQFF
TRBV4-1	TRBD1	TRBJ2-1	.	TGCGCCAGCAGCCGACCGGGACAGGAATCGGGTGAGCAGTTCTTC	CASSRPGQESGEQFF
TRBV7-6	.	TRBJ2-3	.	TGTGCCAGCAGCTTAGTCCGTCGGGGGAGAGGATTCAACACAGATACGCAGTATTTT	CASSLVRRGRGFNTDTQYF
TRBV5-1	.	TRBJ2-7	.	TGCGCCAGCAGCCCGGCAACCGGGACCCTCTCTCCGTACTTC	CASSPATGTLSPYF
TRBV10-3	.	TRBJ2-7	.	TGTGCCATCAGTGAGGCGGACGGTGGAGACTACGAGCAGTACTTC	CAISEADGGDYEQYF
TRBV29-1	.	TRBJ1-1	few	TGCAGCGTTGCCTCAACACTTGCGGCAGGCCCCAGTGAAGCTTTCTTT	CSVASTLAAGPSEAFF
TRBV29-1	.	TRBJ1-2	many	TGCAGCGTTGAAGAGGTCCACCGACGGTCTGGCTATGGCTACACCTTC	CSVEEVHRRSGYGYTF
TRBV5-1	.	TRBJ2-1	many	TGCGCCAGCAGCGCATACCTAGGGAATGAGCAGTTCTTC	CASSAYLGNEQFF
TRBV29-1	TRBD1	TRBJ2-3	many	TGCAGCGCAAACCGCCGGACAGGGACAGAAGATACGCAGTATTTT	CSANRRTGTEDTQYF
TRBV7-6	TRBD2	TRBJ2-2	many	TGTGCCAGCAGCTTATATGCGGGAGGGGACACCGGGGAGCTGTTTTTT	CASSLYAGGDTGELFF
TRBV20-1	.	TRBJ1-6	many	TGCAGTGCTAGGGAAATTACAGGGAAAGTAACCTATAATTCACCCCTCCACTTT	CSAREITGKVTYNSPLHF
TRBV7-6	.	TRBJ2-5	few	TGTGCCAGCTCCTGGGGACATTTAGAGACCCAGTACTTC	CASSWGHLETQYF
TRBV20-1	.	TRBJ2-7	.	TGCAGTGGCCTTTCTAGCGACTCCTACGAGCAGTACTTC	CSGLSSDSYEQYF
TRBV12-3/TRBV12-4	.	TRBJ2-7	few	TGTGCCAGCAGGATGCTCTCAGGGGAATCCTACGAGCAGTACTTC	CASRMLSGESYEQYF
TRBV20-1	.	TRBJ2-7	many	TGCAGTGCTAGAGATGGGACACGCACCTGGAACGAGCAGTACTTC	CSARDGTRTWNEQYF
TRBV5-1	.	TRBJ2-1	many	TGCGCCAGCAGCTTGGGGGGCACGAGCTCCTACAATGAGCAGTTCTTC	CASSLGGTSSYNEQFF
TRBV7-2	.	TRBJ2-1	many	TGTGCCAGCAGCTTAGAAGCGACTAGTCTCAATGAGCAGTTCTTC	CASSLEATSLNEQFF
TRBV25-1	.	TRBJ1-1	.	TGTGCCAGCAGGGGTACCACTGAAGCTTTCTTT	CASRGTTEAFF
TRBV7-9	.	TRBJ2-5	few	TGTGCCAGCAGCTCCCCCTTGGTCAAGACCCAGTACTTC	CASSSPLVKTQYF
TRBV9	TRBD2	TRBJ2-7	many	TGTGCCAGCAGCGCCCGGACTAGCGAGAGCTCCTACGAGCAGTACTTC	CASSARTSESSYEQYF
TRBV27	.	TRBJ1-1	many	TGTGCCAGCAGTTTAATTGGGCGGGGGAACACTGAAGCTTTCTTT	CASSLIGRGNTEAFF